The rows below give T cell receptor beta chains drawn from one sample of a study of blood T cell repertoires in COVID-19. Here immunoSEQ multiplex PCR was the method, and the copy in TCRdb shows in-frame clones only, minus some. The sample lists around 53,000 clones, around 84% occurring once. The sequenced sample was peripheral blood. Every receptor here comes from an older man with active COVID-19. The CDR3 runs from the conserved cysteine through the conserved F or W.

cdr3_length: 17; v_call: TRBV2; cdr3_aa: CASSERTSGRGKGEQFF
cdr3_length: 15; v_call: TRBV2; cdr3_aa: CASTEGPSGKNEQFF
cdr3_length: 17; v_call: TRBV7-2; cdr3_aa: CASSLGSGAYSYNEQFF
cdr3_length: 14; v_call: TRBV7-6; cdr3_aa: CASSPTSTGYGYTF
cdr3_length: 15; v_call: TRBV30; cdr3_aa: CAWSVGSGSTDTQYF
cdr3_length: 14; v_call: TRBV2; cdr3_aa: CASRLAGAFGTQYF
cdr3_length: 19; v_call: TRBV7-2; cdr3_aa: CASSLGGYKDRGHRDTQYF
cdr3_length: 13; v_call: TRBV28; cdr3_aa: CASSLLGAFEAFF
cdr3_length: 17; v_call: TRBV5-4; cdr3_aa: CASSPAGSRTRGYGYTF
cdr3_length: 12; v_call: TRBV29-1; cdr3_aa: CSARTGNTEAFF
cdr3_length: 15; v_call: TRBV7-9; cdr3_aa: CASSPQGTTYNEQFF
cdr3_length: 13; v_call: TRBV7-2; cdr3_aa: CASSRQGLDGYTF
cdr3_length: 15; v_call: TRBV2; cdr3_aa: CASSPGTSGRDEQFF
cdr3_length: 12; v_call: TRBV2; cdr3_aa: CASSPGRVKAFF
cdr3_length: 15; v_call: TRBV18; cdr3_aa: CASSPPGTSYNEQFF
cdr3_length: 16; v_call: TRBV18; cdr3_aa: CASSLISGQSPLGQFF
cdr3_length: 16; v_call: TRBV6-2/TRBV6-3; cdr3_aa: CASTPRTATSFNEQFF
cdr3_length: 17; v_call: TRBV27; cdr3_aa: CASSSRLAGRFTDTQYF
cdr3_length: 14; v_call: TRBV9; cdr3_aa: CASSVGAGNYGYTF
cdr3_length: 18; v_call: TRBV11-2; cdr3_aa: CASSLASSGRHERETQYF
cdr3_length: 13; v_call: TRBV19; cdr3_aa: CATEQGQYQPQHF
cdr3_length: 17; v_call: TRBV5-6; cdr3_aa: CASSLRTGRPGANVLTF